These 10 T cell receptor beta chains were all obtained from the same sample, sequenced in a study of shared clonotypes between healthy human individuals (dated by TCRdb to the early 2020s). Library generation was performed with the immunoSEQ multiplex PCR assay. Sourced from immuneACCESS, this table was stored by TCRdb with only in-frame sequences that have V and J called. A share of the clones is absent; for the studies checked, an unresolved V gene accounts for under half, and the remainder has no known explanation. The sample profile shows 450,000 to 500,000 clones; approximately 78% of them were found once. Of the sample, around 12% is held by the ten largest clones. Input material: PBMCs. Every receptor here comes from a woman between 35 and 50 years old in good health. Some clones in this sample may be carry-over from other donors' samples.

The CDR3 reads CATSRTSGRGYNEQFF. CDR3 DNA: TGTGCCACCAGCCGGACTAGCGGGAGAGGATACAATGAGCAGTTCTTC. The chain uses TRBV15 and TRBJ2-1, with 13 bases lining up with TRBD2. This CDR3 has 16 amino acids. The V gene's germline CDR1 is LNHNV and CDR2 YYDKDF (reference sequence). The J segment lost 4 bases and the V segment lost 5 bases, leaving 5 bases of the junction unmatched.

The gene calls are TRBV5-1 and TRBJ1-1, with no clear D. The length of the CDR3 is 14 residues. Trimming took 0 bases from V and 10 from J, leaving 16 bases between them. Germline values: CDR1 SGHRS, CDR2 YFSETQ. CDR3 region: CASSLGPQAPRAFF. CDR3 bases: TGCGCCAGCAGCTTGGGTCCTCAGGCCCCGCGAGCTTTCTTT.

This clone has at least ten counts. In DNA form, the CDR3 reads TGTGCCAGCTCACCAGGACTAGCGGGAGCTAATGAGCAGTTCTTC. Residues: CASSPGLAGANEQFF. The V call is TRBV18, the J call TRBJ2-1; 13 bases are shared with TRBD2. CDR1 and CDR2 (germline): KGHSH, LQKENI. This CDR3 has 15 residues. With 2 bases clipped from V and 7 bases from J, the junction kept 2 bases outside the gene matches.

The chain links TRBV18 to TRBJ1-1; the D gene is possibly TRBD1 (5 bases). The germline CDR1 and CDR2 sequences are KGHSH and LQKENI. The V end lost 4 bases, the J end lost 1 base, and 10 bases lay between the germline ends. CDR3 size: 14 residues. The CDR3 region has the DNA TGTGCCAGCTCACTATCCGGGACGAACACTGAAGCTTTCTTT. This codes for CASSLSGTNTEAFF. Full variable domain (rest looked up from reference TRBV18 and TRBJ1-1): NAGVMQNPRHLVRRRGQEARLRCSPMKGHSHVYWYRQLPEEGLKFMVYLQKENIIDESGMPKERFSAEFPKEGPSILRIQQVVRGDSAAYFCASSLSGTNTEAFFGQGTRLTVV.

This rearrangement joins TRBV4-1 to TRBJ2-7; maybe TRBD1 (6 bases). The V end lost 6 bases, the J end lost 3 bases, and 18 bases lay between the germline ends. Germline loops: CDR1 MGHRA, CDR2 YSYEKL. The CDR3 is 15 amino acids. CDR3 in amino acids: CASRQRQDLLYEQYF. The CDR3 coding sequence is TGCGCCAGCAGGCAAAGACAGGACCTACTCTACGAGCAGTACTTC.

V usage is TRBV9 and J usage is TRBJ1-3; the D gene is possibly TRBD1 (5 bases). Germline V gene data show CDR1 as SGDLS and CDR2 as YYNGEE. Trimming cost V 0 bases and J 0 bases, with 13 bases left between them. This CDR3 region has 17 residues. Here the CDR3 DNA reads TGTGCCAGCAGCGTAGCTCGCGGGGGTTTCTCTGGAAACACCATATATTTT. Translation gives CASSVARGGFSGNTIYF.

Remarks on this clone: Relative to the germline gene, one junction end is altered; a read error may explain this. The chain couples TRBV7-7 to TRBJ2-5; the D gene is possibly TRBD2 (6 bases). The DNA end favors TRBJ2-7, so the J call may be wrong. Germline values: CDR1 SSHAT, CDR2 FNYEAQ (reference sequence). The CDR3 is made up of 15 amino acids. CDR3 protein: CASSLGTGASYEQYF. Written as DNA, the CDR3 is TGTGCTAGCAGCTTAGGGACGGGAGCCTCCTACGAGCAGTACTTC.

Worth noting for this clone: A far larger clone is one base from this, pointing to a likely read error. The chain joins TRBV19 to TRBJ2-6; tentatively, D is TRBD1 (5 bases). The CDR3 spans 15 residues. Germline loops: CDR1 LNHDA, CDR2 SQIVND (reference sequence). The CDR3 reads CASSTLISGANALTF. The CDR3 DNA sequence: TGTGCCAGTAGTACCTTAATCTCTGGGGCCAACGCCCTGACTTTC.

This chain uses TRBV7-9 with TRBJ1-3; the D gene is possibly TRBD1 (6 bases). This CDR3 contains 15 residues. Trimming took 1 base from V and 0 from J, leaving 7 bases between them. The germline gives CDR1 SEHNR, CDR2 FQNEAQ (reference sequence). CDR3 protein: CASSLGDTSGNTIYF. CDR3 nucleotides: TGTGCCAGCAGCTTAGGGGACACCTCTGGAAACACCATATATTTT.

CDR3 sequence: CASSRDGLTSGGNTGELFF. DNA of the CDR3: TGCGCCAGCAGCCGGGACGGATTGACTAGCGGGGGGAACACCGGGGAGCTGTTTTTT. The genes are TRBV4-1 and TRBJ2-2, with 12 bases matching TRBD2. This CDR3 comprises 19 residues. Trimming took 4 bases from V and 1 from J; bases not matched to a gene: 10. CDR1 MGHRA and CDR2 YSYEKL come from the germline V gene.